The rows below give T cell receptor delta chains drawn from one sample of a study of gamma-delta chains in newborns, infants, children. TCRdb re-called clones from the reads via CATT. The table has about 3,200 delta-chain clones, approximately 52% seen once; the top ten hold about 5.7%. Material: blood. All receptors come from a child who received the measles vaccine. The CDR3 runs from the conserved cysteine through the conserved F or W. The D gene is left open where the match is weak. Part of the rows lack a size; the others show once, few, many or a class for expanded clones.

CACDAAWGMEALTAQLFF,TGTGCCTGTGACGCCGCCTGGGGGATGGAAGCTTTGACAGCACAACTCTTCTTT,TRDD3,TRDV2,-,TRDJ2
CACDTPGPGLYTDKLIF,TGTGCCTGTGACACCCCAGGACCAGGACTGTACACCGATAAACTCATCTTT,-,TRDV2,large,TRDJ1
CACDTGLGIPWDTRQMFF,TGTGCCTGTGACACCGGACTGGGGATACCCTGGGACACCCGACAGATGTTTTTC,TRDD3,TRDV2,once,TRDJ3
CAASLPCVPHKLIF,TGTGCAGCAAGCCTTCCCTGCGTACCACATAAACTCATCTTT,-,TRAV29/DV5,-,TRDJ1
CACDTVGDTTSWDTRQMFF,TGTGCCTGTGACACCGTGGGGGATACTACCTCCTGGGACACCCGACAGATGTTTTTC,TRDD3,TRDV2,large,TRDJ3
CACDTLSLGDSTDKLIF,TGTGCCTGTGACACCCTAAGCCTGGGGGACTCCACCGATAAACTCATCTTT,TRDD3,TRDV2,large,TRDJ1
CACDKLGSDKLIF,TGTGCCTGTGACAAACTGGGATCCGATAAACTCATCTTT,-,TRDV2,-,TRDJ1
CALGEVGRFLRRGIRLTDKLIF,TGTGCTCTTGGGGAAGTAGGGCGCTTCCTACGTAGGGGGATACGCCTCACCGATAAACTCATCTTT,TRDD3,TRDV1,-,TRDJ1
CAWDTVGGDTKYTDKLIF,TGTGCCTGGGACACCGTTGGGGGGGATACTAAATACACCGATAAACTCATCTTT,TRDD3,TRDV2,-,TRDJ1
CACDTVPGASYGRVGKDKLIF,TGTGCCTGTGACACCGTTCCGGGGGCTTCCTACGGTAGGGTGGGTAAGGATAAACTCATCTTT,TRDD2,TRDV2,medium-sized,TRDJ1
CAYRKVGIPYTDKLIF,TGTGCCTATCGTAAGGTGGGGATACCGTACACCGATAAACTCATCTTT,TRDD3,TRDV3,few,TRDJ1
CACDTVLGDTSSSWDTRQMFF,TGTGCCTGTGACACCGTACTGGGGGATACGTCAAGCTCCTGGGACACCCGACAGATGTTTTTC,TRDD3,TRDV2,medium-sized,TRDJ3
CAFRRSYGGGRLTAQLFF,TGTGCCTTTAGAAGGTCCTACGGGGGGGGACGGTTGACAGCACAACTCTTCTTT,-,TRDV3,-,TRDJ2
CALGESSSPSVLGDTEKNWHTDKLIF,TGTGCTCTTGGGGAATCCTCCTCCCCGAGTGTACTGGGGGATACTGAGAAAAATTGGCACACCGATAAACTCATCTTT,TRDD3,TRDV1,few,TRDJ1
CALGCDGTPYTDKLIF,TGTGCTCTTGGTTGCGATGGTACGCCCTACACCGATAAACTCATCTTT,-,TRDV1,-,TRDJ1
CALGERFPSILGDTPYTDKLIF,TGTGCTCTTGGGGAACGGTTCCCATCGATACTGGGGGATACGCCATACACCGATAAACTCATCTTT,TRDD3,TRDV1,few,TRDJ1
CALPWGIRDKLIF,TGTGCTCTCCCTTGGGGGATACGCGATAAACTCATCTTT,TRDD3,TRDV3,few,TRDJ1
CACDHTGGGRSWDTRQMFF,TGTGCCTGTGACCATACTGGGGGAGGACGCTCCTGGGACACCCGACAGATGTTTTTC,TRDD3,TRDV2,-,TRDJ3
CACDTVLGDTSRDTRQMFF,TGTGCCTGTGACACCGTACTGGGGGATACCTCCCGGGACACCCGACAGATGTTTTTC,TRDD3,TRDV2,-,TRDJ3
CACDTWGCNEGSSWDTRQMFF,TGTGCCTGTGACACCTGGGGATGCAACGAGGGAAGCTCCTGGGACACCCGACAGATGTTTTTC,-,TRDV2,-,TRDJ3
CACSLLGDTLSTDKLIF,TGTGCCTGTTCCTTACTGGGGGATACGCTTTCCACCGATAAACTCATCTTT,TRDD3,TRDV2,few,TRDJ1
CACGTVGDTRLLTAQLFF,TGTGCCTGTGGCACCGTGGGGGATACTCGACTTTTGACAGCACAACTCTTCTTT,TRDD3,TRDV2,-,TRDJ2
CACDPSVLGDPHSSWDTRQMFF,TGTGCCTGTGACCCCTCTGTACTGGGGGATCCCCATAGCTCCTGGGACACCCGACAGATGTTTTTC,TRDD3,TRDV2,-,TRDJ3
CACDTGGYGSWDTRPMFF,TGTGCCTGCGACACTGGGGGATACGGCTCCTGGGACACCCGACCGATGTTTTTC,TRDD3,TRDV2,once,TRDJ3
CALGAGFHRGTSGKLIF,TGTGCTCTTGGGGCAGGTTTTCACAGGGGGACCTCCGGTAAACTCATCTTT,-,TRDV1,medium-sized,TRDJ1
CACDAWGEEELIF,TGTGCCTGTGACGCTTGGGGGGAGGAGGAACTCATCTTT,-,TRDV2,medium-sized,TRDJ1
CACDPVGGLDRGYTDKLIF,TGTGCCTGTGACCCCGTTGGGGGATTAGATCGGGGGTACACCGATAAACTCATCTTT,TRDD3,TRDV2,-,TRDJ1
CALGELPTSPNYRDGIFPDKLIF,TGTGCTCTTGGGGAACTACCTACCAGCCCCAACTACCGGGACGGGATTTTCCCCGATAAACTCATCTTT,-,TRDV1,-,TRDJ1
CACDVLGDYSSSWDTRQMFF,TGTGCCTGTGACGTACTGGGGGACTACTCTAGCTCCTGGGACACCCGACAGATGTTTTTC,TRDD3,TRDV2,large,TRDJ3
CACDTLTGGYPLTAQLFF,TGTGCCTGTGATACACTTACTGGGGGATACCCGCTGACAGCACAACTCTTCTTT,TRDD3,TRDV2,few,TRDJ2
CALGEPRGPTDKLIF,TGTGCCCTTGGGGAACCTCGGGGGCCCACCGATAAACTCATCTTT,-,TRDV1,-,TRDJ1
CALGEREAGSISGPYTDKLIF,TGTGCTCTTGGGGAACGCGAGGCAGGTTCGATCAGTGGTCCTTACACCGATAAACTCATCTTT,-,TRDV1,medium-sized,TRDJ1
CACDPLSAGGYPTDKHIF,TGTGCCTGTGACCCTCTCTCTGCTGGGGGATACCCGACCGATAAACACATCTTT,TRDD3,TRDV2,-,TRDJ1
CACDPTGGYAPSWDTRQMFF,TGTGCCTGTGACCCTACTGGGGGATACGCCCCTTCCTGGGACACCCGACAGATGTTTTTC,TRDD3,TRDV2,medium-sized,TRDJ3
CACDTGGASSWDTRQMFF,TGTGCCTGTGACACCGGAGGGGCTAGCTCCTGGGACACCCGACAGATGTTTTTC,-,TRDV2,-,TRDJ3
CACDSVPTGLGATDKLIF,TGTGCCTGTGACTCGGTCCCTACAGGGCTGGGGGCCACCGATAAACTCATCTTT,TRDD3,TRDV2,-,TRDJ1
CALGARSVPTISGIREVKDKLIF,TGTGCTCTTGGGGCCCGATCCGTTCCTACGATCTCGGGGATAAGGGAGGTTAAGGATAAACTCATCTTT,-,TRDV1,-,TRDJ1
CACDTVGRGIRDKLIF,TGTGCCTGTGACACCGTGGGCCGGGGGATACGCGATAAACTCATCTTT,TRDD3,TRDV2,few,TRDJ1
CALALRVPRPGDRADKLIF,TGTGCTCTTGCCTTGCGCGTTCCTAGGCCTGGGGATAGAGCCGATAAACTCATCTTT,-,TRDV1,-,TRDJ1
CACDTVLGGSWDTRQMFF,TGTGCCTGTGACACCGTACTGGGGGGCTCCTGGGACACCCGACAGATGTTTTTC,TRDD3,TRDV2,large,TRDJ3
CACDNTGGYSWDTRQMFF,TGTGCCTGTGACAATACTGGGGGATACTCCTGGGACACCCGACAGATGTTTTTC,TRDD3,TRDV2,large,TRDJ3
CACDTGWGIRSSWDTRQMFF,TGTGCCTGTGACACCGGGTGGGGGATACGAAGCTCCTGGGACACCCGACAGATGTTTTTC,TRDD3,TRDV2,-,TRDJ3
CACDTLISRGTAQLFF,TGTGCCTGTGACACCTTGATTTCTCGGGGGACAGCACAACTCTTCTTT,-,TRDV2,-,TRDJ2
CAATLADRYWGIIYTDKLIF,TGTGCAGCAACCCTAGCTGACCGTTACTGGGGGATAATCTACACCGATAAACTCATCTTT,TRDD3,TRAV29/DV5,-,TRDJ1
CACDTVGVSSWDTQQMFF,TGTGCCTGTGACACCGTAGGGGTTAGCTCCTGGGACACCCAACAGATGTTTTTC,-,TRDV2,-,TRDJ3
CACNNVLGETRWDTRQMFF,TGTGCCTGTAACAATGTACTGGGGGAGACGCGCTGGGACACCCGACAGATGTTTTTC,TRDD3,TRDV2,once,TRDJ3
CALGERWSGGYAAMYTDKLIF,TGTGCTCTTGGGGAACGTTGGAGTGGGGGATACGCGGCGATGTACACCGATAAACTCATCTTT,TRDD3,TRDV1,medium-sized,TRDJ1
CALPRPGGPSSWDTRQMFF,TGTGCTCTTCCTCGCCCTGGGGGACCTAGCTCCTGGGACACCCGACAGATGTTTTTC,TRDD3,TRDV1,few,TRDJ3
CACDTVGGSMTAQLFF,TGTGCCTGTGACACCGTGGGGGGATCGATGACAGCACAACTCTTCTTT,TRDD3,TRDV2,-,TRDJ2
CACDLTGGISWDTRQMFF,TGTGCCTGTGACCTTACTGGGGGTATCTCCTGGGACACCCGACAGATGTTTTTC,TRDD3,TRDV2,large,TRDJ3